These T cell receptor beta chains were read from a single sample in a study of blood T cell repertoires in COVID-19. Clones were read by immunoSEQ multiplex PCR, and TCRdb kept only the in-frame ones, dropping some. The repertoire holds roughly 260,000 clones, with about 90% as singletons. The sample taken for sequencing was peripheral blood. Every receptor here comes from a woman in her fifties or sixties who had recovered from COVID-19. Each CDR3 is given with its conserved first and last residue. Fields, in order: J gene, clone size, D gene, V gene, CDR3 protein, CDR3 DNA. The D gene is left open where the match is weak. The listing skips clone size in some rows; elsewhere it reads once, few, many or a size class.

>TRBJ2-1|-|TRBD1|TRBV12-5
CASGPGQGLYNEQFF
TGTGCTAGTGGCCCGGGACAGGGTCTCTACAATGAGCAGTTCTTC
>TRBJ1-2|few|-|TRBV24-1
CATSDLTVNYGYTF
TGTGCCACCAGTGATTTGACAGTTAACTATGGCTACACCTTC
>TRBJ2-5|once|TRBD2|TRBV6-2/TRBV6-3
CASSTGGSKTQYF
TGTGCCAGCAGTACGGGAGGCTCAAAGACCCAGTACTTC
>TRBJ1-2|-|TRBD1|TRBV30
CAWSVGQGPSYGYTF
TGTGCCTGGAGTGTAGGACAGGGGCCCAGCTATGGCTACACCTTC
>TRBJ2-2|-|-|TRBV30
CAYLGGPYGTGELFF
TGTGCCTACCTCGGGGGGCCTTATGGTACCGGGGAGCTGTTTTTT
>TRBJ2-7|-|TRBD2|TRBV20-1
CSASGGGELDEQYF
TGCAGTGCAAGTGGGGGAGGGGAACTCGACGAGCAGTACTTC
>TRBJ1-1|-|TRBD1|TRBV2
CATLAGGNTEAFF
TGTGCCACGCTCGCAGGGGGAAACACTGAAGCTTTCTTT
>TRBJ2-7|-|-|TRBV5-6
CASSLAGGGPYEQYF
TGTGCCAGCAGCTTGGCCGGTGGCGGCCCCTACGAGCAGTACTTC
>TRBJ2-7|-|TRBD2|TRBV7-8
CASSLALGLAGTSYEQYF
TGTGCCAGCAGCTTAGCCCTGGGACTAGCGGGAACCTCCTACGAGCAGTACTTC
>TRBJ2-3|-|TRBD2|TRBV10-2
CASKPSGDHTDTQYF
TGCGCCAGCAAACCTAGCGGGGATCACACAGATACGCAGTATTTT
>TRBJ2-1|-|-|TRBV14
CASSQDLRGFRFF
TGTGCCAGCAGCCAAGATTTAAGGGGGTTTCGGTTCTTC
>TRBJ2-3|-|-|TRBV25-1
CASGTSGTDTQYF
TGTGCCAGCGGAACGAGCGGGACAGATACGCAGTATTTT
>TRBJ2-3|-|-|TRBV6-2/TRBV6-3
CASSPRQDSTDTQYF
TGTGCCAGCAGTCCACGACAGGATAGCACAGATACGCAGTATTTT
>TRBJ2-1|-|TRBD2|TRBV7-9
CASSFTSGRANEQFF
TGTGCCAGCAGCTTCACTAGCGGGAGGGCGAATGAGCAGTTCTTC